The sequence of this T cell receptor beta chain was determined in a study of T cell responses to AZD1222 COVID-19 vaccine. The protocol was immunoSEQ multiplex PCR, while the TCRdb copy is restricted to in-frame clones and leaves out a portion. Seen here are around 130,000 clones, around 90% observed once, and the top ten hold approximately 1.4%. Germline V gene lookup returns CDR1 MDHEN and CDR2 SYDVKM. Deletions cut 6 bases from V and 4 bases from J, with 15 bases between. The CDR3 consists of 14 residues. The chain couples TRBV28 to TRBJ2-5; a weak D match, TRBD2 (6 bases). The sequencing here drew on peripheral blood, taken on day 0 of AZD1222 vaccination. The TCR originated in an adult in good health. CDR3 in amino acids: CASSTQSGRETQYF. The CDR3 coding sequence is TGTGCCAGCAGCACCCAATCCGGGAGAGAGACCCAGTACTTC.